Below, 4 T cell receptor beta chains from the same sample are listed, as sequenced in a study of T cell responses to AZD1222 COVID-19 vaccine. TCRdb keeps only in-frame clones here, not all; method: immunoSEQ multiplex PCR. The sample has over 100,000 clones; 93% are singletons. Sequencing used peripheral blood, obtained on day 0 of AZD1222 vaccination. The receptors here all came from an adult in good health.

V usage is TRBV7-2 and J usage is TRBJ1-2; D is unclear. From germline, CDR1 is SGHTA and CDR2 FQGNSA. The CDR3 is made up of 14 amino acids. The V and J ends lost 2 bases and 3 bases respectively, with 10 bases between them. CDR3: CASSLRRADYGYTF. The CDR3 DNA follows: TGTGCCAGCAGCTTACGACGGGCGGACTATGGCTACACCTTC.

The chain links TRBV6-5 to TRBJ1-2; TRBD1 might be the D (6 bases). This CDR3 is built from 15 residues. The germline V gene has CDR1 MNHEY and CDR2 SVGAGI. The V and J ends lost 6 bases and 3 bases respectively, with 17 bases between them. CDR3 residues: CASSKNQRGYYGYTF. The CDR3 region has the DNA TGTGCCAGCAGCAAAAACCAAAGGGGGTACTATGGCTACACCTTC.

This rearrangement joins TRBV13 to TRBJ2-7, with D unresolved. Germline V gives CDR1 PRHDT, CDR2 FYEKMQ (reference sequence). Trimming left V 4 bases short and J 2 bases short, with 12 bases between. This CDR3 spans 14 amino acids. For the CDR3, the DNA is TGTGCCAGCAGCTGGTCCGGCAGAACCTACGAGCAGTACTTC. Translation gives CASSWSGRTYEQYF.

The chain joins TRBV20-1 to TRBJ2-7; TRBD1 agrees at 8 bases. The germline CDR1 and CDR2 sequences are DFQATT and SNEGSKA (reference sequence). The junction had 5 bases not matched to a gene; V was cut back by 3 bases and J by 4 bases. The CDR3 spans 13 residues. The CDR3 DNA reads as TGCAGTGCTAGTAGGACAGGGAATTACGAGCAGTACTTC. Translated, it gives CSASRTGNYEQYF.